This TCR beta chain was profiled in a study of long-term antiretroviral therapy in people with HIV (dated by TCRdb to between 2021 and 2022). General notes on the study: Collection of the earliest samples took place about a decade ahead of the 2015 WHO recommendation for immediate ART, at a time when ART was typically delayed until CD4 counts fell. The cohort contributed about 200 cryopreserved PBMC samples from about 30 adults with confirmed HIV infection, collected serially over a mean of about six years (range 1-12). Whether ART initiation and durable HIV suppression were associated with changes in peripheral blood TRB repertoire composition and diversity was tested in a retrospective serial study. No cross-contamination during QIAcube processing was shown when test extractions of a monoclonal T-cell line were performed alongside 33 polyclonal samples. Among the 25 to 30 participants with HIV, eleven were female. Results the study describes overall, beyond this receptor: Compared with controls, HIV repertoires had narrower CDR3 length ranges, and the network structure pointed to an antigen-experienced repertoire that shifted only slightly toward naive after ART. Because pre-ART samples had limited cell numbers, profiling was done on unsorted PBMC rather than on sorted CD4+ and CD8+ T cells. Starting ART was linked to a significant rise in TRB diversity, yet even after long-term ART the diversity remained significantly lower than in transplant donor controls. The samples span the years 2004 to 2017, and the ART regimens used may be less effective than current regimens. Inferences about post-ART repertoire changes were limited because no data were available on ART adherence, viral resistance or therapy changes. Because PBMC availability was limited, only the TCR beta chain was sequenced, with no alpha chain pairing. At every time point, the repertoire was dominated by expanded TRB clones first identified before ART initiation, although this dominance fluctuated and, in many PLHIV, declined after ART.

The immunoSEQ hsTCRB v3.0 assay was used at survey level resolution to sequence the TRB variable region. The targeted TRB sequencing depth was roughly 40,000-50,000 T-cell genomes per sample. TRB libraries were pooled and sequenced on an Illumina MiSeq using a v3 150-cycle kit. Processing in the source paper ran as follows. Analysis of repertoires was carried out in R inside a reproducible Nextflow workflow spanning QC, data transformation and analysis. LymphoSeq2, an R package for exploring AIRR-Seq data, was used to implement the custom analyses. After excluding a few samples that yielded fewer than 5000 total TRB sequences, 150 to 200 HIV repertoires remained for analysis. Among the roughly 190 retained HIV repertoires, 55 to 65 were collected before ART initiation and fewer than 150 were collected after ART initiation. Each repertoire was downsampled to 5000 TRB nucleotide sequences, and summary statistics were averaged across 100 downsampling iterations. The analysis kept only TRB sequences whose CDR3 regions were at least seven amino acids long. A Shannon entropy-derived clonality score and the Gini coefficient were used to measure diversity. Repertoire networks linked the top 5000 CDR3 amino acid sequences whenever two sequences differed by an edit distance of one. For TRB CDR3 amino acid sequences, antigen specificity groups and MHC restriction were predicted with GLIPH2. CDR3 amino acid sequences were matched against VDJdb and McPAS-TCR to flag known CMV, EBV, HIV or tissue antigen associations. Pre-ART, post-ART and control groups were compared with Wilcoxon signed-rank tests and Holm-Bonferroni correction. The table was pulled from immuneACCESS by TCRdb, which kept in-frame rearrangements only. Such tables lose some clones; where checked, under half of the loss comes from unresolved V genes, and the rest has no known cause. The V and J calls and clone size are taken from that table; D and trimming were inferred from the DNA. In this sample the table shows around 13,000 clones, about 80% of which occur a single time. About an eighth of the sample rests with the top ten.

Participants were included only if at least one PBMC sample before ART initiation and at least two post-ART samples were available. Treatment was received in the United States of America by all participants with HIV. Before DNA extraction, cryopreserved samples of about 0.95-10 million PBMC were thawed and washed. At the time of the earliest PBMC sample, participants with HIV were aged between roughly 20 and 60 years. Each participant contributed PBMC samples from 1-4 timepoints before ART initiation and 2-8 timepoints after ART initiation, with a median of 7 samples. Serial HIV viral load, CD4+ T-cell count, ART history and demographic data were obtained for every participant. Using a Qiagen kit on a QIAcube, genomic DNA was extracted from unsorted PBMC, with samples processed in batches of 12. About this clone: No cognate antigen has been identified for it. No much larger clone is present one base from it, and per-base qualities are unavailable.

Specimen: unsorted PBMCs, collected 3.2 years before starting antiretroviral therapy. This clonotype originated in a man in his forties or fifties with HIV.

The nucleotide sequence reads TGCGCCAGCAGCCCTTCAACCCAGGGCGTTGTCGAGCAGTACTTC. Translated, it gives CASSPSTQGVVEQYF. In this chain, TRBV4-1 is recombined with TRBJ2-7; TRBD1 is a weak D gene call, 5 bases matching. The junction carries 19 bases between V and J, which are trimmed by 4 bases and 6 bases respectively. From the cysteine through the phenylalanine, the CDR3 covers 15 amino acids. This entry keeps only the CDR3 DNA: 45 bases, framed from base 1. The germline V gene sets CDR1 to MGHRA and CDR2 to YSYEKL.